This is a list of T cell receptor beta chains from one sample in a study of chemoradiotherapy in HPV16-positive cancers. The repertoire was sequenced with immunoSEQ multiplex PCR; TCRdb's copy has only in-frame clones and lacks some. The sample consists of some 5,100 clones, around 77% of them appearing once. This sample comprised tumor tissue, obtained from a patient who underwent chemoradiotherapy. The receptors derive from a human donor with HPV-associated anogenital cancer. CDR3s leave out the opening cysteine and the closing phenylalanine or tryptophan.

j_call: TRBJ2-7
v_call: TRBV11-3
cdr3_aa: ASSLDGQGAGEQY

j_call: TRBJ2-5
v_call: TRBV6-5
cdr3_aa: ASSYLGSETQY

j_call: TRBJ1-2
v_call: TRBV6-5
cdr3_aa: ASSVTVKANYGYT

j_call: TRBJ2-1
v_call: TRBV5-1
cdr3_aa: ASSLASGSYNEQF

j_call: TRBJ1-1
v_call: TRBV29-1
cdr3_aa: SVLARMNTEAF

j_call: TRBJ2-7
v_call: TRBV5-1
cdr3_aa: ASSPGGVNYEQY

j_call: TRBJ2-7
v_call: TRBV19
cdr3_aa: ASSIGSLGEQY

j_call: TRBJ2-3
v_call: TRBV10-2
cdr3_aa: ASGRDTY

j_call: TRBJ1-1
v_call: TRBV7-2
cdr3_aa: ASSFTSGRTEAF

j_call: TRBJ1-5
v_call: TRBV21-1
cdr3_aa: ASSKSHRGDNQPQH

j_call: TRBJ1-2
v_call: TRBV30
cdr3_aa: AWNPEGFLSYGYT

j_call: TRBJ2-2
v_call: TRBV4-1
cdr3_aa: ASSQAGGEFTGELF

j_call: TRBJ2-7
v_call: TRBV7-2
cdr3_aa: ASSADRGGEQY

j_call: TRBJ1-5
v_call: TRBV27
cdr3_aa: ASSLDRDQPQH

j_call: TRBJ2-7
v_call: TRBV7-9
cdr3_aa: ASSYPTGPVSYEQY

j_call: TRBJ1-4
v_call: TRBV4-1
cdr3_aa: ASSGPGTINEKLF

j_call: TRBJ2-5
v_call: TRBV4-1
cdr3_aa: ASSLLGGRRETQY

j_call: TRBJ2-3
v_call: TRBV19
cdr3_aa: ASSILGRQGADTQY

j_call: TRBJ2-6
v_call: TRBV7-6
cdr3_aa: ASSLGSASGANVLT

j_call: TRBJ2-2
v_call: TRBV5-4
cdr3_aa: ASSSPLAGGGTGELF

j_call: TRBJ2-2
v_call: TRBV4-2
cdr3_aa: ASSQAGLAAANTGELF

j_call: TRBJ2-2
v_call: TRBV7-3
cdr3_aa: ASSFQTTTGELF

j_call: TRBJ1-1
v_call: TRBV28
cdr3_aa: ASSSMLGPMNTEAF

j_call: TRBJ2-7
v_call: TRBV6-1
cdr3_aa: ASRDRAYEQY

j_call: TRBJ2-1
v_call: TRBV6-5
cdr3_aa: ASSSGTGRSNEQF

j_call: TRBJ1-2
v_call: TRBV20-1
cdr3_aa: AGGEPHGYT